This T cell receptor beta chain was obtained from a study of shared clonotypes between healthy human individuals. Broader study findings: Larger estimated richness was generally recorded for naive subsets relative to memory subsets.

Using immunoSEQ multiplex PCR, the repertoire was profiled, and TCRdb retains in-frame clones only, with some absent. The sample has some 1.4 million clones, roughly 95% seen once. Comments on this clone: Its antigen is not identified.

Trimming took off 1 base at V and 2 bases at J, with 3 bases between the two ends. The CDR3 totals 14 residues. Germline V gene sequence: CDR1 LNHDA, CDR2 SQIVND (reference sequence). The sequence was obtained from a man between 25 and 39 years old in good health. The chain employs TRBV19 and TRBJ2-6; D unresolved. Sequencing was carried out using naive CD4+ T cells sorted from blood. Subset defined: CD45RA+ positively selected. This chain's CDR3 is CASSIGAGANVLTF. The DNA for the CDR3 is TGTGCCAGTAGTATAGGGGCTGGGGCCAACGTCCTGACTTTC. Full variable domain (missing parts from reference TRBV19 and TRBJ2-6): DGGITQSPKYLFRKEGQNVTLSCEQNLNHDAMYWYRQDPGQGLRLIYYSQIVNDFQKGDIAEGYSVSREKKESFPLTVTSAQKNPTAFYLCASSIGAGANVLTFGAGSRLTVL.